The text below deals with one T cell receptor beta chain. Its antigen is still unknown. Trimming removed 4 bases at V and 4 bases at J, with 14 bases between. CDR1 is SGHAT and CDR2 is FQNNGV in the germline V gene. The CDR3 consists of 15 residues. Treatment here: oral pan-JAK inhibitor, 5-10 mg twice daily. Alopecia areata patients had lesional scalp punch biopsies and peripheral blood taken from them. Reverse transcribed after extraction, RNA yielded cDNA as the sequencing template. TCRdb's copy holds only in-frame clones and misses some; the assay was immunoSEQ multiplex PCR. The sample shows about 42,000 clones, more than 90% of them seen only once. These data originate in a study of CD8+ T cells in alopecia areata. Whole-study context: Treatment comprised oral tofacitinib, 5 to 10 mg twice daily, in treated patients. Findings of the study overall: When scalp samples are sequenced, resident alphabeta T cells of normal skin are also captured.

The sequencing used CD8+ T cells sorted from blood, collected at week 24, from a patient treated with tofacitinib. The chain combines TRBV11-2 with TRBJ2-1, with a possible D match to TRBD1 (6 bases). The receptor comes from a human donor with alopecia areata. This CDR3 is CASSSAGTLYNEQFF. CDR3 nucleotides: TGTGCCAGCAGCTCCGCCGGGACACTTTACAATGAGCAGTTCTTC.